This TCR beta chain appears in the sequencing data of a study of human T cells and chemical hapten exposure. Overall study: Patients were mainly female, each with alopecia areata, totalis or universalis.

The time point was: patch test 1, 2 weeks after DPC sensitization. Noted treatment: therapeutic diphenylcyclopropenone sensitization with weekly scalp DPC. In TCRdb, the RACE reads were re-called with MiXCR into one record per CDR3 protein. Of some 190,000 distinct CDR3 sequences listed, about a fifth are singletons. Per the germline V gene, CDR1 is SQVTM and CDR2 is ANQGSEA. The CDR3 loop spans 12 amino acids. V dropped 6 bases and J dropped 2 bases, with 10 bases sitting between them. This clonotype was observed a handful of times. This TCR came from a woman aged 45-65 years with alopecia areata. Some clones in this sample may be carry-over from other donors' samples. The chain carries TRBV29-1 and TRBJ2-5; tentatively, D is TRBD1 (6 bases). Sequencing was performed on whole blood, taken in connection with sensitization to the hapten diphenylcyclopropenone (DPC). CDR3 amino acids: CSVRTDQETQYF. CDR3 DNA: TGCAGCGTCCGGACAGATCAAGAGACCCAGTACTTC.